This record covers a single T cell receptor (beta chain). The table came from immunoSEQ multiplex PCR; TCRdb's copy has only in-frame clones and leaves some out. The sample has under 45,000 clones, around 85% seen once; the top ten hold around 14%. V lost 0 bases, J lost 1 base, and 4 bases lay in between. The CDR3 consists of 13 residues. This sample stems from a study of blood T cell repertoires in COVID-19. The sample taken for sequencing was peripheral blood. V gene TRBV12-3 or TRBV12-4 combines with J gene TRBJ2-7; no reliable D call. The source is a human donor in a cohort sampled during active COVID-19. The CDR3 DNA reads as TGTGCCAGCAGTTTAGCACGGTCCTACGAGCAGTACTTC. Residues: CASSLARSYEQYF.